This note documents a single T cell receptor beta chain sequence. Its antigen is as yet unknown. TCRdb processed the 5' RACE reads anew with MiXCR; each CDR3 protein has one entry. Here the sample spans nearly 250,000 distinct CDR3 sequences, 30% to 35% being singletons. These data belong to a study of CD8 T cells in ankylosing spondylitis. With 5 bases clipped from V and 7 bases from J, the junction kept 10 bases outside the gene matches. CDR3 length: 15 amino acids. Notes on the study in general: CD8+ by phenotype, disease-linked clones were relatively rare in peripheral blood.

This chain joins TRBV12-3 or TRBV12-4 and TRBJ2-1, with TRBD1 identical over 8 bases. The source material was blood, either unsorted or a sorted T cell fraction (not recorded which). The source is a male donor with ankylosing spondylitis or in good health (not recorded which). The CDR3 sequence: CASSPTRQGWNEQFF. DNA for the CDR3: TGTGCCAGCAGTCCAACGAGACAGGGGTGGAATGAGCAGTTCTTC.